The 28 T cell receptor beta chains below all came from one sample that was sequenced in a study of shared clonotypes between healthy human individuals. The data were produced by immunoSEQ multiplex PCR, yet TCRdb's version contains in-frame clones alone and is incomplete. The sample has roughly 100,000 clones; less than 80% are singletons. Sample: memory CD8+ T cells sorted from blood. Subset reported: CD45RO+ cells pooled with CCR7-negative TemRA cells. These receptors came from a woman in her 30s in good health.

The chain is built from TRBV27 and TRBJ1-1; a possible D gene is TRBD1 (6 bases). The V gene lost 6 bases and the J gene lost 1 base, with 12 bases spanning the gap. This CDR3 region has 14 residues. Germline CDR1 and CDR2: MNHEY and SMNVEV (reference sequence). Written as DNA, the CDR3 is TGTGCCAGCAGACGACAGGCCGGGAACACTGAAGCTTTCTTT. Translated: CASRRQAGNTEAFF.

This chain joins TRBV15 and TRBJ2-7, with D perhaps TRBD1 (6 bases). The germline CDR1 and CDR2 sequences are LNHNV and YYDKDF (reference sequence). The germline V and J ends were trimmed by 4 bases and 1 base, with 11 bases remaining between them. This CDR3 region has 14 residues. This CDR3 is CATSIDTGSYEQYF. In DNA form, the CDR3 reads TGTGCCACCAGCATAGACACAGGGTCCTACGAGCAGTACTTC.

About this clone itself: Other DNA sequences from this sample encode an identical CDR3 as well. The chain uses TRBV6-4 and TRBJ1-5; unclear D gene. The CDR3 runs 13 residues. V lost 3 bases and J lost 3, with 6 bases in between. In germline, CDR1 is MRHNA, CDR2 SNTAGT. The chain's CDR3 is CASSEGSNQPQHF. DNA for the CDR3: TGTGCCAGCAGTGAGGGTTCCAATCAGCCCCAGCATTTT.

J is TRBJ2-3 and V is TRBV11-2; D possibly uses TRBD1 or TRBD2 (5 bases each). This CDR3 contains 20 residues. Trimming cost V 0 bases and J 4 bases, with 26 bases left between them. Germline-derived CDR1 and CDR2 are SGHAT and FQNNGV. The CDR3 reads CASSLDSRDLSPRSADTQYF. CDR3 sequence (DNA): TGTGCCAGCAGCTTAGATAGTCGGGACCTCTCCCCGAGGTCCGCAGATACGCAGTATTTT.

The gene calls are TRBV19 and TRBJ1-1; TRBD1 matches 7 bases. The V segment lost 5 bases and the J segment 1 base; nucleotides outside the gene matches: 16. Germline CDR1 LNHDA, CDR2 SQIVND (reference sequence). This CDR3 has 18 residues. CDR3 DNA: TGTGCCAGTAGTCTACAGGGGACGCGACTGACAAGGAACACTGAAGCTTTCTTT. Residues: CASSLQGTRLTRNTEAFF.

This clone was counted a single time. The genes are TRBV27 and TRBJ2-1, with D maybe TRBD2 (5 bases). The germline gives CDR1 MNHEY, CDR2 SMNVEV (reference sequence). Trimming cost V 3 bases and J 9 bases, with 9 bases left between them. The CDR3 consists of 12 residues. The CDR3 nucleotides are TGTGCCAGCAGTTTTTCGGCGGGTGAGCAGTTCTTC. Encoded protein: CASSFSAGEQFF.

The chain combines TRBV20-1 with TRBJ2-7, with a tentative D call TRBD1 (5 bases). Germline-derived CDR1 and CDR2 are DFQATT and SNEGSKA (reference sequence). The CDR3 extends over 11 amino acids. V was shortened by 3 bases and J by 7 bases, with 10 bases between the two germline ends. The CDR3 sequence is CSARGRWEQYF. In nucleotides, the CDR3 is TGCAGTGCTAGGGGGCGGTGGGAGCAGTACTTC.

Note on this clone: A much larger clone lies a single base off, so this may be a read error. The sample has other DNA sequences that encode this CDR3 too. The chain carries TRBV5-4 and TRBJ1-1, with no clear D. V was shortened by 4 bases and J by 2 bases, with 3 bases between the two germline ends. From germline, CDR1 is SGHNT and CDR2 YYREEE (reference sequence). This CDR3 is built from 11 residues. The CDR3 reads CASSLNTEAFF. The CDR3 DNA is TGTGCCAGCAGCCTCAACACTGAAGCTTTCTTT. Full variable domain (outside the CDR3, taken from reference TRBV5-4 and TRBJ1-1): ETGVTQSPTHLIKTRGQQVTLRCSSQSGHNTVSWYQQALGQGPQFIFQYYREEENGRGNFPPRFSGLQFPNYSSELNVNALELDDSALYLCASSLNTEAFFGQGTRLTVV.

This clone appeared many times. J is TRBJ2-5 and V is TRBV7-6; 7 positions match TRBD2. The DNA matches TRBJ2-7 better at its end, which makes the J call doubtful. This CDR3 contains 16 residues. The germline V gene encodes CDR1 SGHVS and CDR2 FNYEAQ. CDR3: CASSLLAGVGVGEQYF. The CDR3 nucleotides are TGTGCCAGCAGCTTACTTGCGGGAGTAGGGGTGGGCGAGCAGTACTTC.

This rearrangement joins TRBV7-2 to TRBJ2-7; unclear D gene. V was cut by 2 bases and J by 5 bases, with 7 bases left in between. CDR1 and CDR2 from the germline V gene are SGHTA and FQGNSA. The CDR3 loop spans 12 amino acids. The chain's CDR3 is CASSLPRHEQYF. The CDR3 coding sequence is TGTGCCAGCAGCTTACCACGCCACGAGCAGTACTTC.

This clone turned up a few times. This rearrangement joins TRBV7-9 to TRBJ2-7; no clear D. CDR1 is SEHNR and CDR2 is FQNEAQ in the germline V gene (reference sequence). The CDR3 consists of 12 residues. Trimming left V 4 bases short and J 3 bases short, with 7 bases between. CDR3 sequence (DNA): TGTGCCAGCAGCTCGCTGGACTACGAGCAGTACTTC. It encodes CASSSLDYEQYF.

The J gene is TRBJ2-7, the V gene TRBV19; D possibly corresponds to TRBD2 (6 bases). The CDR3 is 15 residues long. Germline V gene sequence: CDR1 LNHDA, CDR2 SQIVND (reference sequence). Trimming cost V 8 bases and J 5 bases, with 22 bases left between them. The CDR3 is CASRTALEGTDEQYF. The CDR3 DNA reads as TGTGCCAGTCGAACAGCGTTGGAGGGGACGGACGAGCAGTACTTC.

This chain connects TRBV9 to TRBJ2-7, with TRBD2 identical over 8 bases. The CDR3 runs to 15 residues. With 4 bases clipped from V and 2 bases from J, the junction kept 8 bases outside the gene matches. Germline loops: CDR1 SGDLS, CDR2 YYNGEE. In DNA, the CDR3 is TGTGCCAGCAGCTACACAGCGGGGGACCCCTACGAGCAGTACTTC. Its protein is CASSYTAGDPYEQYF.

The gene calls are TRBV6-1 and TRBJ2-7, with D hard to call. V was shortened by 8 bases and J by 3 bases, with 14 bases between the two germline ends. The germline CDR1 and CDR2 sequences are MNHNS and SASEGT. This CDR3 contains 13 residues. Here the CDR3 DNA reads TGTGCCAGCGAACCTGAGATTCACTACGAGCAGTACTTC. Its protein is CASEPEIHYEQYF.

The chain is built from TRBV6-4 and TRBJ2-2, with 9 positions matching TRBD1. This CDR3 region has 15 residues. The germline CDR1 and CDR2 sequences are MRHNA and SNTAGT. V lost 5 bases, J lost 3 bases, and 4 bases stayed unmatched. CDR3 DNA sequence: TGTGCCAGCAGTCGGACAGGGGATCACACCGGGGAGCTGTTTTTT. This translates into CASSRTGDHTGELFF.

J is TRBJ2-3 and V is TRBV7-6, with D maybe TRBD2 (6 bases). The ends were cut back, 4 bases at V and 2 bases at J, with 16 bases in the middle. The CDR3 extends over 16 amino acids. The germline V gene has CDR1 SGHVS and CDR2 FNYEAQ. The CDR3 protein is CASSSGLPPSTDTQYF. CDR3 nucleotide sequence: TGTGCCAGCAGCTCGGGACTCCCGCCCTCCACAGATACGCAGTATTTT. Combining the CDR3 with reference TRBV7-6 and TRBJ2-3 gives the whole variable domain GAGVSQSPRYKVTKRGQDVALRCDPISGHVSLYWYRQALGQGPEFLTYFNYEAQQDKSGLPNDRFSAERPEGSISTLTIQRTEQRDSAMYRCASSSGLPPSTDTQYFGPGTRLTVL.

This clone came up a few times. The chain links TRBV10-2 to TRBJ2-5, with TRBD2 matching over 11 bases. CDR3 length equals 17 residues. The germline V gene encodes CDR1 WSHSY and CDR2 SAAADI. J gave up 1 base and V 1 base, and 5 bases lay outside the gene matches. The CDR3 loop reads CASSEYLAGGTQETQYF. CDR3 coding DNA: TGCGCCAGCAGTGAGTACCTAGCGGGAGGTACCCAAGAGACCCAGTACTTC.

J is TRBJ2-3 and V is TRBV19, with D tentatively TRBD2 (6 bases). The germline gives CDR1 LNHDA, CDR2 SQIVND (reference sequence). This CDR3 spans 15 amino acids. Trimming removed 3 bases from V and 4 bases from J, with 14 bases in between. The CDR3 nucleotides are TGTGCCAGTAGTATGAGGGCGGGGCCCCCAGATACGCAGTATTTT. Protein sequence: CASSMRAGPPDTQYF.

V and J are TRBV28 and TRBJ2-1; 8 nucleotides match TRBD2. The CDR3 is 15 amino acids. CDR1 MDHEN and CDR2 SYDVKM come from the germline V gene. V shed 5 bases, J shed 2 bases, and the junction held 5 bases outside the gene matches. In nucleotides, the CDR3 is TGTGCCAGCAGTAAAACTAGCGGAACCTACAATGAGCAGTTCTTC. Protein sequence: CASSKTSGTYNEQFF.

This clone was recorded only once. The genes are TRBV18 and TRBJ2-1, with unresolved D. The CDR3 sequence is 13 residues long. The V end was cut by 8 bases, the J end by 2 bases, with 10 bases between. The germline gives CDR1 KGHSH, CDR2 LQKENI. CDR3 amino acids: CASEVAAYNEQFF. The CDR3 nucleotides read TGTGCCAGCGAAGTGGCGGCCTACAATGAGCAGTTCTTC.

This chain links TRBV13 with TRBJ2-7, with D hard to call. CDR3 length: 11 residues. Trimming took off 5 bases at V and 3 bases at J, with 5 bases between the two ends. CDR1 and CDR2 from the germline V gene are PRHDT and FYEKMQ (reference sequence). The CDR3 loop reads CASSANYEQYF. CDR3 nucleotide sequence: TGTGCCAGCAGCGCAAACTACGAGCAGTACTTC.

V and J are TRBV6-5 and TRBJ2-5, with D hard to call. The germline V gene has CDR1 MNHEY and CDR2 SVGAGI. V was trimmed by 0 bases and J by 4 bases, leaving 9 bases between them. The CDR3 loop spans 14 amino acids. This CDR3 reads CASSYSATVETQYF. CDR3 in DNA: TGTGCCAGCAGTTACTCCGCTACGGTAGAGACCCAGTACTTC.

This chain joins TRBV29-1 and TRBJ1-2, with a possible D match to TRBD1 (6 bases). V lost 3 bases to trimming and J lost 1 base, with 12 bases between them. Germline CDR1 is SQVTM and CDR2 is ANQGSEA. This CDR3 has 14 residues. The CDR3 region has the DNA TGCAGCGTTGAGGGGGCTTTTCGTAACTATGGCTACACCTTC. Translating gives CSVEGAFRNYGYTF. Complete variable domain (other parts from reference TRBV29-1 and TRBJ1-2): SAVISQKPSRDICQRGTSLTIQCQVDSQVTMMFWYRQQPGQSLTLIATANQGSEATYESGFVIDKFPISRPNLTFSTLTVSNMSPEDSSIYLCSVEGAFRNYGYTFGSGTRLTVV.

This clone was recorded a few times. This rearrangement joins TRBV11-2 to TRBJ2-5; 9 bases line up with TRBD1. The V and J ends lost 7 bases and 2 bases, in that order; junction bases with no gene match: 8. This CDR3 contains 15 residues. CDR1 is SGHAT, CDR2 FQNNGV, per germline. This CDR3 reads CASTVLDRGQETQYF. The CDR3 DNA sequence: TGTGCCAGCACCGTCCTGGACAGGGGACAAGAGACCCAGTACTTC. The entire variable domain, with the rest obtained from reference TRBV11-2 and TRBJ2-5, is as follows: EAGVAQSPRYKIIEKRQSVAFWCNPISGHATLYWYQQILGQGPKLLIQFQNNGVVDDSQLPKDRFSAERLKGVDSTLKIQPAKLEDSAVYLCASTVLDRGQETQYFGPGTRLLVL.

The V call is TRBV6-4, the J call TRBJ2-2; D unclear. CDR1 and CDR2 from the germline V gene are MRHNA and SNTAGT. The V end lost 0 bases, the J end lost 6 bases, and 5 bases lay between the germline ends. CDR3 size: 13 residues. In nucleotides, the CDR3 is TGTGCCAGCAGTGACTCCGACGCCGGGGAGCTGTTTTTT. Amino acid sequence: CASSDSDAGELFF.

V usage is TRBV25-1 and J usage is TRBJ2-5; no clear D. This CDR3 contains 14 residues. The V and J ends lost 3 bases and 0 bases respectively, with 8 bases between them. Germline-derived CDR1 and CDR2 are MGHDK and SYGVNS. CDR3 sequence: CASSDLTDQETQYF. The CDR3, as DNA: TGTGCCAGCAGTGATCTAACGGACCAAGAGACCCAGTACTTC.

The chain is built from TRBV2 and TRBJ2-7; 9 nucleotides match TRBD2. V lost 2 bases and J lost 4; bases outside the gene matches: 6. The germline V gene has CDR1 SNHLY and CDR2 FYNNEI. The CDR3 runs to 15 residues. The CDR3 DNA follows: TGTGCCAGCAGTGAATGGGGCGGGAGGGGGTACGAGCAGTACTTC. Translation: CASSEWGGRGYEQYF.

CDR3 DNA sequence: TGTGCCAGCAGTGAAACGGACAGGGCCGAGCAGTTCTTC. Its translation: CASSETDRAEQFF. The rearrangement links TRBV6-4 to TRBJ2-1; the match to TRBD1 covers 8 bases. Per the germline V gene, CDR1 is MRHNA and CDR2 is SNTAGT. Trimming at V came to 3 bases and at J to 10 bases, leaving 5 bases not matched to a gene. CDR3 length: 13 residues.